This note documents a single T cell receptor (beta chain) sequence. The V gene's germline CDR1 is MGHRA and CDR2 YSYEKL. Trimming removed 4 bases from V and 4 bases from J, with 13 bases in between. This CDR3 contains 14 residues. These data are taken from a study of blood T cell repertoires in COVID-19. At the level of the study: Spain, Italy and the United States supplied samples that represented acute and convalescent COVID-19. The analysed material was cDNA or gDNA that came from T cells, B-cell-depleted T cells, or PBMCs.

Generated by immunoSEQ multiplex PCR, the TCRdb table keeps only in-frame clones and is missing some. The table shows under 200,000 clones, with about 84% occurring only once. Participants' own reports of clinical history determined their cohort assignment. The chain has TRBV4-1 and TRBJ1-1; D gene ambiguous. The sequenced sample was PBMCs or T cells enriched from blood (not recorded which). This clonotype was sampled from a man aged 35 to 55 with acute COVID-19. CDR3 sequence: CASSLSVGVTEAFF. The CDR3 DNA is TGCGCCAGCAGCCTCTCGGTCGGAGTCACTGAAGCTTTCTTT.